Sequencing of this T cell receptor (beta chain) was carried out in a study of shared clonotypes between healthy human individuals (dated by TCRdb to about 2020). General notes on the study: The cohort comprised a couple of women and three men aged 18 to 49 years. For each donor, three plates each were used for CD4 naive and CD4 memory, two plates were used for CD8 naive, and one plate was used for CD8 memory. The study deeply sequenced blood TCR repertoires of about 5 healthy adults to estimate repertoire size and the extent of clonotype sharing between individuals. To increase sequencing depth and limit assay-specific biases, TCR repertoire library preparation and sequencing were carried out by different laboratories using diverse techniques. Each donor's leukapheresis produced roughly between roughly 0.85 and 9.5 billion PBMCs. Broad study findings and their caveats: Because the study included only a small number of donors, the genetic and exposure-history diversity represented was limited. Estimated clonotype richness was generally larger for naive than for memory subsets. Only blood was sampled, and tissue TCR repertoires likely differ from those in blood. Even with the large sequencing depth, rarefaction of the sorted-subset datasets indicated that sequencing was incomplete. Pairwise subsampling indicated that sequencing depth was expected to affect the degree of clonotype sharing among donors. Clonotypes shared by all four sorted-subset donors showed higher generation probabilities than non-shared clonotypes. Sharing across a few donors was observed for approximately 4.6% of naive CD4, over 3% of naive CD8, about 2.3% of memory CD4, and about 0.4% of memory CD8 clonotypes.

Donors were healthy HIV-negative adults with no recently reported acute infections or vaccinations. Only Caucasian adults living in Nashville, Tennessee, USA were represented among the donors. CD4+ T cells were enriched by magnetic negative selection; naive cells were then positively selected on CD45RA, and the negative fraction formed the memory subset. After blood collection by leukapheresis, PBMCs were isolated using Ficoll-Histopaque density gradient centrifugation and then cryopreserved in the vapor phase of liquid nitrogen. Purity and quantity of every magnetically sorted T cell population were checked by analytical flow cytometry. Genomic DNA was isolated from every sorted fraction and measured by UV absorbance on a Nanodrop 2000c. V is reduced by 1 base and J by 0 bases, leaving a spacing of 10 bases between them. From the germline V gene, CDR1 is LGHNT and CDR2 is FRNRAP. The CDR3 holds 16 amino acids from the cysteine to the phenylalanine. Left in the record is the CDR3 DNA by itself, 48 bases read in frame from the first base.

As to this clone: The specificity of this receptor is unknown. Base qualities are not provided; no much larger clone lies one nucleotide away.

Using the deep immunoSEQ assay, TCR CDR3 regions were amplified from genomic DNA by multiplex PCR. For each cell subset, the extracted genomic DNA was distributed evenly across all wells of several immunoSEQ 96-well plates, and each plate served as one replicate. For sorted subsets, each replicate PCR was loaded with approximately 0.2 ug genomic DNA, equivalent to some 31,000 T cell genomes. Purified libraries were measured with a Qubit 3.0 fluorometer, size-checked on a Bioanalyzer 2100, and measured again with the KAPA Library Quantification kit. A separate single-read 150-cycle Illumina NextSeq 550 flow cell was used to sequence each immunoSEQ 96-well plate. As for the authors' bioinformatics: The immunoSEQ output contained only junctional sequences without quality scores, so filtering could not match that applied to full-length reads. To assign V/J genes and CDR3, sequences were annotated using PyIR, a Python wrapper for IgBLAST v1.9, with IMGT germline references. Reads were filtered out if the reads had weak V/J assignments (E-value above 1e-6), no CDR3, stop codons, out-of-frame junctions, or ambiguous translated residues. V3J clonotypes were defined as sequences sharing the same inferred V gene, J gene, and CDR3 amino acid sequence. The percentage overlap between two repertoires was calculated by dividing the number of shared unique clonotypes by the size of the smaller repertoire. Three approaches were used to assess repertoire richness: RTK rarefaction, the Chao1 estimator, and Recon v2.1 estimates of unobserved clonotypes. Generation probabilities were computed with OLGA for all TCRbeta clonotypes obtained by the gDNA method from a few donors. TCRdb took over this immuneACCESS table, retaining in-frame rearrangements with V and J assigned. Such tables are incomplete; in checked studies, under half of the missing clones stem from an unresolved V gene, and the remainder is unexplained. That table gives V, J and clone size, and the DNA gave D and trimming. The sample yields roughly 1,100,000 clones; 65% to 75% were counted once. The ten most abundant clones make up over 1.3% of the sample.

This sequence was found in a man aged 18 to 30 in good health. The chain was built from TRBV12-5 and TRBJ1-5, and possibly TRBD1, on 6 matching bases. Sequenced input: memory CD4+ T cells sorted from blood. The cell subset or site label on this specimen signifies: CD45RA-negative fraction. DNA sequence: TGTGCTAGTGGTTTGGGGACAGATTATAGCAATCAGCCCCAGCATTTT. This is translated as CASGLGTDYSNQPQHF.